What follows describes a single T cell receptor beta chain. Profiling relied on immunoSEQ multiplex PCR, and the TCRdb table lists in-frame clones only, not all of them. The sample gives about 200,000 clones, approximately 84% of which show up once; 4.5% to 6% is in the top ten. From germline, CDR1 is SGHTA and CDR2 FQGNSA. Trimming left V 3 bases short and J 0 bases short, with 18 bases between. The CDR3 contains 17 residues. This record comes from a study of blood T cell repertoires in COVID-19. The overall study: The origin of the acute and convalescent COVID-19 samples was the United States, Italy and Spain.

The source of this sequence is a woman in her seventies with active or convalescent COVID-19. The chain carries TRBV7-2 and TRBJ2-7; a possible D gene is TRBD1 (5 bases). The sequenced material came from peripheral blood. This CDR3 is CASSFLRQGPSSYEQYF. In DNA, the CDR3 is TGTGCCAGCAGCTTTTTACGGCAGGGCCCTAGCTCCTACGAGCAGTACTTC.